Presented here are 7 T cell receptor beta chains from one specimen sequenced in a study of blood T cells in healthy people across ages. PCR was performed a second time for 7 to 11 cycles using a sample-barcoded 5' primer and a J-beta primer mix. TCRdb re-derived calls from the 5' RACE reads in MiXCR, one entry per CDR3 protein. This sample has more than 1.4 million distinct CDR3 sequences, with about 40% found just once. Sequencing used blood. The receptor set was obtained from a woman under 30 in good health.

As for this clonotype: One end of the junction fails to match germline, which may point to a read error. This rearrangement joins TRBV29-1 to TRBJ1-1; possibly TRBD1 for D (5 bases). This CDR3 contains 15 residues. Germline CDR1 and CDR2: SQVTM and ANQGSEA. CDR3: CCVEEGRGMNTEAFF. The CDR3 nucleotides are TGCTGCGTTGAAGAGGGGAGGGGTATGAACACTGAAGCTTTCTTT.

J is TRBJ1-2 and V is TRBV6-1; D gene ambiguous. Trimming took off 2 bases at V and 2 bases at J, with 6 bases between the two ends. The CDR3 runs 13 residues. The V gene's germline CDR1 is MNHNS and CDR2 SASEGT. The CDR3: CASSENQNYGYTF. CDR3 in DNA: TGTGCCAGCAGTGAAAACCAGAACTATGGCTACACCTTC.

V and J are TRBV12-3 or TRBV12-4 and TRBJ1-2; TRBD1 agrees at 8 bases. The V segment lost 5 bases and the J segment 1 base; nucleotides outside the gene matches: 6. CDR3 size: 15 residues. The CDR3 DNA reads TGTGCCAGCAGTCCCGGGACAGGCCTTAACTATGGCTACACCTTC. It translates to CASSPGTGLNYGYTF.

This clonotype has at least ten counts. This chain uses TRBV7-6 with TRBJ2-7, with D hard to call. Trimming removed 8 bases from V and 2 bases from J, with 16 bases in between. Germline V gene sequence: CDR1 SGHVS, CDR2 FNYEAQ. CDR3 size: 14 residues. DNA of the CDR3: TGTGCCAGCTCCTCGTTGGAAGAACCCTACGAGCAGTACTTC. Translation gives CASSSLEEPYEQYF.

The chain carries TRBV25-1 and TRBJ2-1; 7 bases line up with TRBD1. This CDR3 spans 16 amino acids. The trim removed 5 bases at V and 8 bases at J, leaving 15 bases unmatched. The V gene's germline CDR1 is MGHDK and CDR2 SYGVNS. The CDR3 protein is CASSPVRAEGGDEQFF. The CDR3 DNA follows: TGTGCCAGCAGTCCAGTTCGGGCCGAAGGGGGCGATGAGCAGTTCTTC.

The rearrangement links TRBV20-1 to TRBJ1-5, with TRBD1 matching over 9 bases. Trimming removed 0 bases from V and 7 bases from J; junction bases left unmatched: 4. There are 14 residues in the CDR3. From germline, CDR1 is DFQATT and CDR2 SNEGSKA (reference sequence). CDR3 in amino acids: CSAREGTGLQPQHF. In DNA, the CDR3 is TGCAGTGCTAGAGAAGGGACAGGGCTGCAGCCCCAGCATTTT.

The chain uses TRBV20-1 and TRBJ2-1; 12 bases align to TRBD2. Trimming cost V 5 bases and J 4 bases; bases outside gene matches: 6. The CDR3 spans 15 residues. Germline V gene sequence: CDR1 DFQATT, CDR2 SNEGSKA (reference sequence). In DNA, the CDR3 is TGCAGTGCTGGACGACTAGCGGGGGATTACAATGAGCAGTTCTTC. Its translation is CSAGRLAGDYNEQFF.